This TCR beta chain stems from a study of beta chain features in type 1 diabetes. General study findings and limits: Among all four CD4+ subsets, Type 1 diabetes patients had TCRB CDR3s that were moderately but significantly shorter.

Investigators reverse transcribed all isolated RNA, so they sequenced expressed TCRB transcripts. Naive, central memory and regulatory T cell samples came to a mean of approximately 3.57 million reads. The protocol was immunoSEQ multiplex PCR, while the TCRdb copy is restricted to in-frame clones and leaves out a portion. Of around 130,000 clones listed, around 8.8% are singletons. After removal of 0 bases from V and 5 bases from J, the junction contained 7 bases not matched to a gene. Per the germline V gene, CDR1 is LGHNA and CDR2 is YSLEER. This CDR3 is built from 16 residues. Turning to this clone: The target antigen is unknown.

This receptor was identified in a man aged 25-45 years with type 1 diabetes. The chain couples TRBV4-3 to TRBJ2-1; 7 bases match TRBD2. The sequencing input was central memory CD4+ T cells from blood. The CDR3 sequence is CASSQEGLADNNEQFF. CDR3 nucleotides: TGCGCCAGCAGCCAAGAAGGGCTAGCGGACAACAATGAGCAGTTCTTC.